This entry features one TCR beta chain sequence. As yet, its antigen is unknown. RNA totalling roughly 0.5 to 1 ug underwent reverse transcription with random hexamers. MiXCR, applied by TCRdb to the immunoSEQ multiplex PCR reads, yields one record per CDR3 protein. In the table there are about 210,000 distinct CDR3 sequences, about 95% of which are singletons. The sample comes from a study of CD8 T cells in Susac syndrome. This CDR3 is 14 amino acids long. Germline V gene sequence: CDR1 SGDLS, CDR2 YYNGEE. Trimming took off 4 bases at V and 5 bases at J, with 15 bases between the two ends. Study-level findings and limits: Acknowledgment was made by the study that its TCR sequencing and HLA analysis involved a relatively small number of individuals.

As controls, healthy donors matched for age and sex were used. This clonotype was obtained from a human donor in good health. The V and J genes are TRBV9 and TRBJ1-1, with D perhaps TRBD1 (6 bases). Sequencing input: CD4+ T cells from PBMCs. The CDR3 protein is CASSFRQEGTEAFF. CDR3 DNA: TGTGCCAGCAGCTTCCGACAGGAGGGAACTGAAGCTTTCTTT.